A selection of T cell receptor beta chains follows, all from one sample in a study of cytotoxic CD8 clonotypes in ibrutinib-treated CLL. Sequenced by immunoSEQ multiplex PCR; TCRdb stores in-frame clones only, minus some. The repertoire includes approximately 100,000 clones, about 53% of them detected once, and approximately 35% sits in the top ten. Here the sequenced sample was PBMCs, taken after 24 months of ibrutinib treatment. The receptors here all came from a human donor with chronic lymphocytic leukemia. The conserved cysteine and the conserved F or W are not part of the CDR3 here. Fields, in order: V gene, J gene, CDR3 protein.

V gene: TRBV6-1
J gene: TRBJ2-3
CDR3 protein: ASSELMGPDTQY

V gene: TRBV7-2
J gene: TRBJ1-6
CDR3 protein: ASSPIANSPLH

V gene: TRBV30
J gene: TRBJ2-5
CDR3 protein: ALAEETQY

V gene: TRBV5-1
J gene: TRBJ2-3
CDR3 protein: ASSFEQRVADTQY

V gene: TRBV6-5
J gene: TRBJ2-3
CDR3 protein: ASSPSDTTDTQY

V gene: TRBV11-3
J gene: TRBJ2-1
CDR3 protein: ASSFPGLPANEQF

V gene: TRBV20-1
J gene: TRBJ2-1
CDR3 protein: SAIRGNEQF

V gene: TRBV11-3
J gene: TRBJ2-7
CDR3 protein: ASSPPGLPYEQY

V gene: TRBV10-3
J gene: TRBJ2-1
CDR3 protein: AISNGAGPNNEQF

V gene: TRBV6-1
J gene: TRBJ2-5
CDR3 protein: ASSRRGGEEETQY

V gene: TRBV25-1
J gene: TRBJ2-7
CDR3 protein: ASRPRQGAFNEQY

V gene: TRBV14
J gene: TRBJ2-5
CDR3 protein: ASSRETSGVPSETQY

V gene: TRBV25-1
J gene: TRBJ1-2
CDR3 protein: ASSPPDRGAVGYT

V gene: TRBV6-1
J gene: TRBJ1-2
CDR3 protein: ASSDVLQGLSGYT

V gene: TRBV4-3
J gene: TRBJ2-1
CDR3 protein: ASSQAYSSYNEQF

V gene: TRBV2
J gene: TRBJ1-1
CDR3 protein: ASSGTGGTEAF

V gene: TRBV7-2
J gene: TRBJ1-1
CDR3 protein: ASSLSRGGTEAF

V gene: TRBV9
J gene: TRBJ2-5
CDR3 protein: ASSPRPTQETQY

V gene: TRBV5-1
J gene: TRBJ1-1
CDR3 protein: ASRQGISAEAF

V gene: TRBV2
J gene: TRBJ1-6
CDR3 protein: ASQGPYNSPLH

V gene: TRBV6-5
J gene: TRBJ2-2
CDR3 protein: ASNRGWYTGELF

V gene: TRBV25-1
J gene: TRBJ1-3
CDR3 protein: ASSDRAASGNTIY

V gene: TRBV7-2
J gene: TRBJ1-1
CDR3 protein: ASSIERYGQKNTEAF

V gene: TRBV28
J gene: TRBJ2-2
CDR3 protein: ASTLQGIGELF

V gene: TRBV5-1
J gene: TRBJ2-2
CDR3 protein: ASGRGGANTGELF

V gene: TRBV20-1
J gene: TRBJ2-5
CDR3 protein: SASAKETQY

V gene: TRBV2
J gene: TRBJ2-5
CDR3 protein: ASKGVQETQY

V gene: TRBV15
J gene: TRBJ2-3
CDR3 protein: ATSREAGILTDTQY

V gene: TRBV18
J gene: TRBJ1-6
CDR3 protein: ASSPRTNAGGVTSSPLH

V gene: TRBV28
J gene: TRBJ1-2
CDR3 protein: ASSSGPNYGYT

V gene: TRBV10-3
J gene: TRBJ1-5
CDR3 protein: AISAAVNQPQH

V gene: TRBV7-9
J gene: TRBJ1-1
CDR3 protein: ASSLGTNTEAF

V gene: TRBV5-1
J gene: TRBJ2-6
CDR3 protein: ASSLAVVSGANVLT

V gene: TRBV10-2
J gene: TRBJ1-2
CDR3 protein: ASSAPGHRNGYT

V gene: TRBV7-9
J gene: TRBJ2-7
CDR3 protein: ASSLIRGQMYEQY

V gene: TRBV6-6
J gene: TRBJ1-2
CDR3 protein: ASSDRGYDGYT

V gene: TRBV5-6
J gene: TRBJ2-7
CDR3 protein: ASSLFLMEQY

V gene: TRBV19
J gene: TRBJ2-1
CDR3 protein: ASSIIADGLNEQF

V gene: TRBV30
J gene: TRBJ1-1
CDR3 protein: AWSPQDRDWEAF

V gene: TRBV18
J gene: TRBJ1-6
CDR3 protein: ASSSRQGGDSPLH

V gene: TRBV7-2
J gene: TRBJ2-1
CDR3 protein: ASSRTVNPGGHEQF

V gene: TRBV7-8
J gene: TRBJ2-1
CDR3 protein: ASSHDGPLAYNEQF

V gene: TRBV5-4
J gene: TRBJ2-3
CDR3 protein: ASSSRTVELTDTQY

V gene: TRBV5-8
J gene: TRBJ1-1
CDR3 protein: ASSLLENTEAF

V gene: TRBV6-5
J gene: TRBJ2-1
CDR3 protein: ASSYRLAGEQF

V gene: TRBV15
J gene: TRBJ2-7
CDR3 protein: ATSRDRGSYEQY

V gene: TRBV29-1
J gene: TRBJ2-6
CDR3 protein: SVGGNSGANVLT

V gene: TRBV29-1
J gene: TRBJ2-1
CDR3 protein: SVEPPVYNEQF

V gene: TRBV7-9
J gene: TRBJ2-3
CDR3 protein: ASSFGAGPTDTQY

V gene: TRBV7-9
J gene: TRBJ2-1
CDR3 protein: ASSFNRGENEQF

V gene: TRBV12-5
J gene: TRBJ2-1
CDR3 protein: ASGLVLGTGPNEQF

V gene: TRBV28
J gene: TRBJ1-6
CDR3 protein: ASTLRAMGYNSPLH

V gene: TRBV5-1
J gene: TRBJ1-2
CDR3 protein: ASSLGRPNYGYT

V gene: TRBV6-1
J gene: TRBJ2-7
CDR3 protein: ASRGRSDRNHEQY

V gene: TRBV30
J gene: TRBJ1-1
CDR3 protein: ASSGVMNTEAF